Listed below are T cell receptor beta chains from one sample, sequenced in a study of OX40 agonist ivuxolimab in advanced cancers. This table comes from immunoSEQ multiplex PCR, and its TCRdb copy is limited to in-frame clones, with some not included. The sample has tens of thousands of clones, 70% to 90% seen once. Sequenced here: CD4+ or CD8+ T cells sorted from blood, sampled in a trial of the OX40 agonist ivuxolimab. The receptors derive from an adult with an advanced solid tumor such as melanoma, head and neck, liver or kidney cancer. CDR3s leave out the opening cysteine and the closing phenylalanine or tryptophan. Each record gives: clone size, V gene, J gene, CDR3 protein. The size field is filled for only some rows; it gives once, few, many or a size class.

size: .; V: TRBV19; J: TRBJ2-3; CDR3: ASSPLAALVSDTQY
size: .; V: TRBV27; J: TRBJ2-5; CDR3: ASSPGLAVRDETQY
size: .; V: TRBV4-2; J: TRBJ2-2; CDR3: ASSQAGTSGGGELF
size: .; V: TRBV5-1; J: TRBJ2-3; CDR3: ASSLEGVGTDTQY
size: .; V: TRBV12-5; J: TRBJ1-2; CDR3: AIGRGHYGYT
size: once; V: TRBV7-2; J: TRBJ2-5; CDR3: ASSAASARETQY
size: .; V: TRBV7-6; J: TRBJ2-1; CDR3: ASSLEEGNEQF
size: once; V: TRBV2; J: TRBJ2-5; CDR3: ASSGRGSWETQY
size: .; V: TRBV7-3; J: TRBJ2-5; CDR3: ASSPYGTSGETQY
size: .; V: TRBV5-4; J: TRBJ2-7; CDR3: ASSLEAGRDWGSYEQY
size: .; V: TRBV9; J: TRBJ2-3; CDR3: ASSSSGSWTDTQY
size: .; V: TRBV6-1; J: TRBJ1-2; CDR3: ASSEDVYGYT
size: .; V: TRBV5-5; J: TRBJ2-7; CDR3: ASKQSPTYEQY
size: .; V: TRBV7-6; J: TRBJ2-4; CDR3: ASSLGTGGIQY
size: .; V: TRBV7-9; J: TRBJ2-2; CDR3: ASSLRPSTGELF
size: few; V: TRBV21-1; J: TRBJ2-3; CDR3: ASSPTSGRTDTQY
size: medium-sized; V: TRBV7-2; J: TRBJ2-3; CDR3: ASSFKRSTDTQY
size: .; V: TRBV27; J: TRBJ2-2; CDR3: ASSLYRAGTGELF
size: .; V: TRBV5-6; J: TRBJ2-5; CDR3: ASSLGQETQY
size: .; V: TRBV11-2; J: TRBJ2-7; CDR3: ASSYAGQGLEQY
size: .; V: TRBV30; J: TRBJ2-5; CDR3: AWTRTSGTSQETQY
size: .; V: TRBV27; J: TRBJ1-1; CDR3: ASSIRTGGDAEAF
size: .; V: TRBV27; J: TRBJ2-1; CDR3: ASTGLAGPDYNEQF